Below are 17 T cell receptor beta chains sequenced from a single sample in a study of T cells after yellow fever vaccination. TCRdb analysed the 5' RACE reads with MiXCR anew, one entry per CDR3 protein. The data show some 350,000 distinct CDR3 sequences, about 9.9% seen once. The material sequenced was PBMCs, taken on the day of the first yellow fever vaccination. The receptors originated from a man younger than 35 who received the YFV17D yellow fever vaccine.

This clonotype was counted a few times. This sequence joins TRBV11-1 and TRBJ2-2; the D is unclear. Per germline, CDR1 SGHAT and CDR2 FQDESV (reference sequence). The CDR3 spans 13 residues. V dropped 3 bases and J dropped 8 bases, with 10 bases sitting between them. The CDR3 loop is CASSLHRVGELFF. CDR3 in DNA: TGTGCCAGCAGCTTGCATCGGGTAGGGGAGCTGTTTTTT.

The CDR3 DNA reads as TGCGCCAGCAGCTGGGACAGGTCCGGGGAGCTGTTTTTT. Protein sequence: CASSWDRSGELFF. The genes are TRBV5-1 and TRBJ2-2; 8 nucleotides line up with TRBD1. Germline lookup yields CDR1 SGHRS and CDR2 YFSETQ. CDR3 length: 13 residues. V shed 3 bases and J 6 bases; nucleotides not matched to a gene: 1.

This clonotype was seen only a few times. The chain uses TRBV4-1 and TRBJ1-1; 9 nucleotides agree with TRBD1. Germline lookup yields CDR1 MGHRA and CDR2 YSYEKL. CDR3 length: 15 amino acids. Unmatched junction bases numbered 10, after V lost 7 bases and J lost 4 bases. CDR3 in DNA: TGCGCCAGCAAACAACACAGGGGGCAGGGCACTGAAGCTTTCTTT. Its protein product is CASKQHRGQGTEAFF.

This chain uses TRBV12-3 or TRBV12-4 with TRBJ1-2; tentatively, D is TRBD1 (5 bases). Deletions cut 6 bases from V and 5 bases from J, with 16 bases between. CDR3 size: 14 residues. The CDR3 bases are TGTGCCAGCAGCCGGTGGGGGGATATATATGGCTACACCTTC. It yields the protein CASSRWGDIYGYTF.

This chain connects TRBV29-1 to TRBJ1-3; D call uncertain. Per germline, CDR1 SQVTM and CDR2 ANQGSEA. V lost 4 bases and J 0 bases, leaving 10 bases between the germline ends. This CDR3 region has 14 residues. CDR3 in amino acids: CSVARGNSGNTIYF. DNA for the CDR3: TGCAGCGTTGCTCGGGGAAACTCTGGAAACACCATATATTTT. Using reference TRBV29-1 and TRBJ1-3 for the parts outside the CDR3, the full variable domain is SAVISQKPSRDICQRGTSLTIQCQVDSQVTMMFWYRQQPGQSLTLIATANQGSEATYESGFVIDKFPISRPNLTFSTLTVSNMSPEDSSIYLCSVARGNSGNTIYFGEGSWLTVV.

Concerning this clonotype itself: A read error may produce the germline difference seen at one junction end. The gene calls are TRBV20-1 and TRBJ1-1; no firm D call. The CDR3 totals 13 residues. Germline loops: CDR1 DFQATT, CDR2 SNEGSKA (reference sequence). DNA for the CDR3: TGCAGTGCTAGCGCCAGACTGAACAATGAAGCTTTCTTT. Amino acid sequence: CSASARLNNEAFF.

This clonotype was picked up a small number of times. The chain employs TRBV2 and TRBJ2-5; D tentatively reads TRBD1 or TRBD2 (6 bases each). CDR3 length equals 14 residues. The germline V gene has CDR1 SNHLY and CDR2 FYNNEI. Trimming took off 6 bases at V and 5 bases at J, with 16 bases between the two ends. The CDR3 bases are TGTGCCAGCAGCCCGGGGGCGAGGTCGGAGACCCAGTACTTC. It yields the protein CASSPGARSETQYF.

The gene calls are TRBV11-2 and TRBJ2-7; D might be TRBD1 (6 bases). Germline V gene sequence: CDR1 SGHAT, CDR2 FQNNGV. V lost 1 base, J lost 3 bases, and 22 bases lay in between. The CDR3 length is 18 residues. The CDR3 DNA follows: TGTGCCAGCAGCTTAGTACTACCCAGGGGCCATCGAAGCTACGAGCAGTACGTC. Its protein is CASSLVLPRGHRSYEQYV.

The rearrangement joins TRBV7-8 to TRBJ2-7, with a possible D match to TRBD2 (5 bases). The CDR3 totals 16 residues. V was shortened by 5 bases and J by 2 bases, with 19 bases between the two germline ends. CDR1 SGHVS and CDR2 FQNEAQ come from the germline V gene. DNA of the CDR3: TGTGCCAGCAGCCCCGAGAATAGAGGGTATACCTACGAGCAGTACTTC. Translation gives CASSPENRGYTYEQYF. Full variable domain (outside the CDR3, taken from reference TRBV7-8 and TRBJ2-7): GAGVSQSPRYKVAKRGQDVALRCDPISGHVSLFWYQQALGQGPEFLTYFQNEAQLDKSGLPSDRFFAERPEGSVSTLKIQRTQQEDSAVYLCASSPENRGYTYEQYFGPGTRLTVT.

The chain is built from TRBV12-3 or TRBV12-4 and TRBJ1-2; D is perhaps TRBD1 (6 bases). V lost 7 bases to trimming and J lost 8 bases, with 17 bases between them. The CDR3 extends over 13 amino acids. The CDR3 bases are TGTGCCAGCAACAGGGAATCGGGGTACGGCTACACCTTC. This translates into CASNRESGYGYTF.

This clonotype was detected ten times or more. This rearrangement joins TRBV27 to TRBJ2-3; D is possibly TRBD2 (5 bases). V was clipped by 2 bases and J by 2 bases, with 11 bases between them. The CDR3 extends over 15 amino acids. Germline assignment: CDR1 MNHEY and CDR2 SMNVEV (reference sequence). CDR3 DNA: TGTGCCAGCAGTTTAAGGACTCCTGACACAGATACGCAGTATTTT. Its translation: CASSLRTPDTDTQYF.

This clonotype was seen a few times. The genes are TRBV20-1 and TRBJ1-2; possible D gene TRBD1, 5 bases. V lost 0 bases and J 8 bases, leaving 19 bases between the germline ends. The germline V gene encodes CDR1 DFQATT and CDR2 SNEGSKA (reference sequence). The CDR3 spans 15 residues. Here the CDR3 DNA reads TGCAGTGCTAGAGATCGGAAGAAGGGCTGGGGGGGCTACACCTTC. Its protein is CSARDRKKGWGGYTF.

Only a few counts were recorded for this clonotype. The CDR3 sequence: CASSLNDYGYTF. CDR3 sequence (DNA): TGCGCCAGCAGCTTGAATGACTATGGCTACACCTTC. The V call is TRBV5-1, the J call TRBJ1-2, with no clear D. Per the germline V gene, CDR1 is SGHRS and CDR2 is YFSETQ. Trimming removed 1 base at V and 3 bases at J, with 4 bases between. The CDR3 consists of 12 residues. Full variable domain (outside the CDR3, taken from reference TRBV5-1 and TRBJ1-2): KAGVTQTPRYLIKTRGQQVTLSCSPISGHRSVSWYQQTPGQGLQFLFEYFSETQRNKGNFPGRFSGRQFSNSRSEMNVSTLELGDSALYLCASSLNDYGYTFGSGTRLTVV.

The chain is built from TRBV12-3 or TRBV12-4 and TRBJ2-5; D unresolved. The CDR3 spans 15 residues. The V gene lost 0 bases and the J gene lost 5 bases, with 13 bases spanning the gap. CDR3 DNA sequence: TGTGCCAGCAGTTTAGCGCAAAGGGTTGGGGAGACCCAGTACTTC. It is translated as CASSLAQRVGETQYF.

This clonotype was detected only a few times. The gene calls are TRBV10-3 and TRBJ2-5; D gene uncertain. V dropped 3 bases and J dropped 1 base, with 6 bases sitting between them. The V gene's germline CDR1 is ENHRY and CDR2 SYGVKD. This CDR3 region has 13 residues. CDR3 in amino acids: CAISDLTQETQYF. Written as DNA, the CDR3 is TGTGCCATCAGTGATTTGACCCAAGAGACCCAGTACTTC.

V gene TRBV7-2 combines with J gene TRBJ2-2, with TRBD1 matching 9 bases. V shed 0 bases, J shed 3 bases, and the junction held 8 bases outside the gene matches. There are 18 residues in the CDR3. Per the germline V gene, CDR1 is SGHTA and CDR2 is FQGNSA. DNA for the CDR3: TGTGCCAGCAGCTTAGCCGGGACAGGGAGGCCCGACACCGGGGAGCTGTTTTTT. It is translated as CASSLAGTGRPDTGELFF.

In its sample, this clonotype was seen many times. This chain uses TRBV5-1 with TRBJ2-3; D call uncertain. Germline assignment: CDR1 SGHRS and CDR2 YFSETQ. Trimming pared 4 bases from V and 6 bases from J, leaving 9 bases between. The CDR3 covers 12 residues. The CDR3 nucleotides are TGCGCCAGCAGCCTCGACTGGGATACGCAGTATTTT. This sequence encodes CASSLDWDTQYF.